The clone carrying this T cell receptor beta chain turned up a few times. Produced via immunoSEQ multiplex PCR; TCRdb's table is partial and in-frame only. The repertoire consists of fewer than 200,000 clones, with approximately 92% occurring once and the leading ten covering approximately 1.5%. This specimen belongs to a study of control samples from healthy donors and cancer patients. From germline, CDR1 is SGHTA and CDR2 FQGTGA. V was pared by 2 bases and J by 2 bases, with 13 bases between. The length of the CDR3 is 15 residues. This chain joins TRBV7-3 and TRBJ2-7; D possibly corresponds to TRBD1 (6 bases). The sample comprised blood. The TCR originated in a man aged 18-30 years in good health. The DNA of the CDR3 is TGTGCCAGCAGCTTATCAGGGGCCGCGACCTACGAGCAGTACTTC. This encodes CASSLSGAATYEQYF. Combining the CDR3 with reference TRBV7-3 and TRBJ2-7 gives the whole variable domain GAGVSQTPSNKVTEKGKYVELRCDPISGHTALYWYRQSLGQGPEFLIYFQGTGAADDSGLPNDRFFAVRPEGSVSTLKIQRTERGDSAVYLCASSLSGAATYEQYFGPGTRLTVT.